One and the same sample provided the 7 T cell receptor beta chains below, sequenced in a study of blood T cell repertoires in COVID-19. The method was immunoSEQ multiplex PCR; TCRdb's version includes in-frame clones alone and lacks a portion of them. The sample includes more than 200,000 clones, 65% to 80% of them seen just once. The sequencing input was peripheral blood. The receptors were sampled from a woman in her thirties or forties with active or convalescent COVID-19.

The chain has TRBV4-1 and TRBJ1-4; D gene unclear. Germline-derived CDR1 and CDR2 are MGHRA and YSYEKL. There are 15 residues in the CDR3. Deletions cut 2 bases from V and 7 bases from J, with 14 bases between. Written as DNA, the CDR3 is TGCGCCAGCAGCCAACGTGGAAACCGGGGTGAAAAACTGTTTTTT. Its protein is CASSQRGNRGEKLFF.

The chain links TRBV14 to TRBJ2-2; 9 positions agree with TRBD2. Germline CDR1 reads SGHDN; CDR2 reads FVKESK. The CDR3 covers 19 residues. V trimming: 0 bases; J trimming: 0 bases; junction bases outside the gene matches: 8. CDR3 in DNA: TGTGCCAGCAGCCAAGATAGGCGACTAGCGGAGGCGAACACCGGGGAGCTGTTTTTT. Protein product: CASSQDRRLAEANTGELFF.

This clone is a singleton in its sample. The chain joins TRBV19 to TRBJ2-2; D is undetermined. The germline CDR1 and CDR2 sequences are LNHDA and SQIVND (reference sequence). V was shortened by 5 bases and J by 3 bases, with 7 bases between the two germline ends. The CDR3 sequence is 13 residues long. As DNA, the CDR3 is TGTGCCAGTAGTCCCCTATACACCGGGGAGCTGTTTTTT. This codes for CASSPLYTGELFF.

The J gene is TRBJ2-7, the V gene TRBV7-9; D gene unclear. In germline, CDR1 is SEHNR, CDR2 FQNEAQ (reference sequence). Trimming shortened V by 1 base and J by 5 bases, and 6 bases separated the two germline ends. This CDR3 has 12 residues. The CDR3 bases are TGTGCCAGCAGCTTAGATCCCGACGAGCAGTACTTC. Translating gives CASSLDPDEQYF. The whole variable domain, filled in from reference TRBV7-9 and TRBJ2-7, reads DTGVSQNPRHKITKRGQNVTFRCDPISEHNRLYWYRQTLGQGPEFLTYFQNEAQLEKSRLLSDRFSAERPKGSFSTLEIQRTEQGDSAMYLCASSLDPDEQYFGPGTRLTVT.

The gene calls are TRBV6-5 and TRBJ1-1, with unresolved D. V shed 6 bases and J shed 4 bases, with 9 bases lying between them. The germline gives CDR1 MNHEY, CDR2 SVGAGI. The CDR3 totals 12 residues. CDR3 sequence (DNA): TGTGCCAGCAGAGGCGACACCACTGAAGCTTTCTTT. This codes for CASRGDTTEAFF.

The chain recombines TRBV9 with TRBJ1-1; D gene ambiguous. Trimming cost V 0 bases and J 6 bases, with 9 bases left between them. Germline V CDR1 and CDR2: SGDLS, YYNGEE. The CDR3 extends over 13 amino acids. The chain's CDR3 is CASSVGGGSEAFF. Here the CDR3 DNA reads TGTGCCAGCAGCGTAGGCGGAGGGTCTGAAGCTTTCTTT.

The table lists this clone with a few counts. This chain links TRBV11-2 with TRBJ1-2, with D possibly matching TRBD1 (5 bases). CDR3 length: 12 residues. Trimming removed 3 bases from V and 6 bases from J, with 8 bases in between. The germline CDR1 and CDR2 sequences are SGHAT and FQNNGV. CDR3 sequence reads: CASSLEGDGYTF. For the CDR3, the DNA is TGTGCCAGCAGCTTGGAAGGGGATGGCTACACCTTC.